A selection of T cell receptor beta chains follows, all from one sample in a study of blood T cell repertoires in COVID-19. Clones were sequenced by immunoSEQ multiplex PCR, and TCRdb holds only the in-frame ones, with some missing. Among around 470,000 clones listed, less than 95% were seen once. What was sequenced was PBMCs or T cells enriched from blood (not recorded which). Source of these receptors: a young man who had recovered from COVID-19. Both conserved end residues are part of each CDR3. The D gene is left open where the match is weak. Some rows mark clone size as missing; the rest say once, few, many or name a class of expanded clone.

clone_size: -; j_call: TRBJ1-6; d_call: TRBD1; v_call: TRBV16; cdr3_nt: TGTGCCAGCAGCCAATCTCCGGACAGGGGGGCTTATAATTCACCCCTCCACTTT; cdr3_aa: CASSQSPDRGAYNSPLHF
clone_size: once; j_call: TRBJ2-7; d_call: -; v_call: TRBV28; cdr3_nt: TGTGCCAGCAGTTCTCTCTACGAGCAGTACTTC; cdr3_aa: CASSSLYEQYF
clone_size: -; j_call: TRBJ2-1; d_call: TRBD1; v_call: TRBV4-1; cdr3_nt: TGCGCCAGCAGCCTCGGGACAGCACTAACCTACAATGAGCAGTTCTTC; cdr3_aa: CASSLGTALTYNEQFF
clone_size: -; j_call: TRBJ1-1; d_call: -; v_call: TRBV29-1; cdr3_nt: TGCAGCGGTAAGGACAGTTCTGTATACACTGAAGCTTTCTTT; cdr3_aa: CSGKDSSVYTEAFF
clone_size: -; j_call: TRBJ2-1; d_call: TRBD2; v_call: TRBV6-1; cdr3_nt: TGTGCCAGCAGTGATCTCCTAGCGGGAGACCCCTACAATGAGCAGTTCTTC; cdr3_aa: CASSDLLAGDPYNEQFF
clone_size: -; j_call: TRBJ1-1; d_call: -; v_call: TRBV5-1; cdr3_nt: TGCGCCAGCAGCTTGGACGGGGTCGGGGGCACTGAAGCTTTCTTT; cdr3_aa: CASSLDGVGGTEAFF
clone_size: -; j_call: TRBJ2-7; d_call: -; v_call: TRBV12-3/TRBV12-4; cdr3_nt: TGTGCCAGCAGTTTCGCGGCCTCCTACGAGCAGTACTTC; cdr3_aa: CASSFAASYEQYF
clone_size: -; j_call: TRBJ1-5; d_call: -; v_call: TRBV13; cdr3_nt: TGTGCCAGCAGCCTACAGGGCGACGGTCAGCCCCAGCATTTT; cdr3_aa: CASSLQGDGQPQHF
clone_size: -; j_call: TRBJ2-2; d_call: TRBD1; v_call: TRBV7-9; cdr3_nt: TGTGCCAGCAGCTCCGGACAGGGCCGAAGGAGCGGCGGGGAGCTGTTTTTT; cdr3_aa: CASSSGQGRRSGGELFF
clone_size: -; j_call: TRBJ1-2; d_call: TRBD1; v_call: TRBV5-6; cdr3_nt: TGTGCCAGCAGCTTGAGACAGGGGCTTGGCTATGGCTACACCTTC; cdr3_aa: CASSLRQGLGYGYTF
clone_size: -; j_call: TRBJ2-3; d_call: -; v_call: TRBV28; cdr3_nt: TGTGCCAGCAGTCAGATATTTAAGCGAACAGATACGCAGTATTTT; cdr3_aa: CASSQIFKRTDTQYF
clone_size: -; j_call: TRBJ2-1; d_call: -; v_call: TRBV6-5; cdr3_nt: TGTGCCAGTCAGGGGGCGCGGGGGTCCTACAATGAGCAGTTCTTC; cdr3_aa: CASQGARGSYNEQFF
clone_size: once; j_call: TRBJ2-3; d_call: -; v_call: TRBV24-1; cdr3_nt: TGTGCCACCATCTGGGGGCCAAGCACAGATACGCAGTATTTT; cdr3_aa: CATIWGPSTDTQYF